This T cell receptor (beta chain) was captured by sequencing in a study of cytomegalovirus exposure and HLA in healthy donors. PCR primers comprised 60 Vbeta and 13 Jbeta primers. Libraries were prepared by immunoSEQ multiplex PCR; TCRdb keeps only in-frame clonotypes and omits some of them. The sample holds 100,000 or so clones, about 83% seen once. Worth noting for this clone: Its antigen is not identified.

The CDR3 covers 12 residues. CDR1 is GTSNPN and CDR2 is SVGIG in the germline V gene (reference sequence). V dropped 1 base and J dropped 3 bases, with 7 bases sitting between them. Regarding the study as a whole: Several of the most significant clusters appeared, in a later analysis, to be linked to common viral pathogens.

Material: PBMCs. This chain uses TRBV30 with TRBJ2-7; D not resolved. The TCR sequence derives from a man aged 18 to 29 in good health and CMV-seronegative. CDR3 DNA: TGTGCCTGGAGTGGGCGGATCTACGAGCAGTACTTC. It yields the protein CAWSGRIYEQYF.